This T cell receptor beta chain was recovered during a study of blood T cell repertoires in COVID-19. Participants' own reports of clinical history determined their cohort assignment. The method was immunoSEQ multiplex PCR; TCRdb's version includes in-frame clones alone and lacks a portion of them. The table records hundreds of thousands of clones, 70% to 90% of them present only once. The CDR3 runs 14 residues. V and J are TRBV21-1 and TRBJ1-1. TRBV21-1 is designated a pseudogene. Sequences were obtained from PBMCs or T cells enriched from blood (not recorded which). The origin of this receptor is a middle-aged woman who had recovered from COVID-19. As DNA, the CDR3 is TGTGCCAGCAGCAAAGGGCGGGCGTACACTGAAGCTTTCTTT. Amino acids: CASSKGRAYTEAFF.